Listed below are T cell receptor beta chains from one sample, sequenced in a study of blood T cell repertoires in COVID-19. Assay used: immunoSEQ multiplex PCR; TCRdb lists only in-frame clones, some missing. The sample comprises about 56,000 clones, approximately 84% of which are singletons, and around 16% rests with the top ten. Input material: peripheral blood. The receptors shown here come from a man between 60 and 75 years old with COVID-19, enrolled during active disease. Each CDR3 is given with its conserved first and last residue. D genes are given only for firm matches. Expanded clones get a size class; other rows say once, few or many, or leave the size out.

CDR3 protein: CASSLQGANYGYTF
CDR3 DNA: TGTGCCAGCAGTTTACAGGGGGCTAACTATGGCTACACCTTC
V gene: TRBV27
clone size: NA
D gene: TRBD1
J gene: TRBJ1-2

CDR3 protein: CASSTGRVGTEAFF
CDR3 DNA: TGCGCCAGCAGCACCGGGAGGGTGGGCACTGAAGCTTTCTTT
V gene: TRBV5-1
clone size: NA
D gene: NA
J gene: TRBJ1-1

CDR3 protein: CASRLPGTGDEQYF
CDR3 DNA: TGTGCCAGCAGATTACCAGGGACAGGGGACGAGCAGTACTTC
V gene: TRBV28
clone size: NA
D gene: TRBD1
J gene: TRBJ2-7

CDR3 protein: CASSPPASYEQYF
CDR3 DNA: TGTGCCAGCTCACCACCGGCCTCCTACGAGCAGTACTTC
V gene: TRBV18
clone size: NA
D gene: NA
J gene: TRBJ2-7

CDR3 protein: CASSLEGARYEQYF
CDR3 DNA: TGCGCCAGCAGCTTGGAGGGGGCGCGTTACGAGCAGTACTTC
V gene: TRBV5-1
clone size: NA
D gene: TRBD1
J gene: TRBJ2-7

CDR3 protein: CAWRDRVTTEAFF
CDR3 DNA: TGTGCCTGGCGGGACAGGGTCACCACTGAAGCTTTCTTT
V gene: TRBV30
clone size: NA
D gene: TRBD1
J gene: TRBJ1-1

CDR3 protein: CASSFGGLAGETQYF
CDR3 DNA: TGTGCCAGCAGCTTCGGGGGACTAGCGGGCGAGACCCAGTACTTC
V gene: TRBV11-2
clone size: NA
D gene: TRBD2
J gene: TRBJ2-5

CDR3 protein: CASSKNPSYTQSRAFF
CDR3 DNA: TGTGCCAGCAGCAAGAATCCTAGTTACACCCAATCCCGCGCTTTCTTT
V gene: TRBV11-2
clone size: NA
D gene: NA
J gene: TRBJ1-1

CDR3 protein: CASSFTGTVNYGYTF
CDR3 DNA: TGCGCCAGCAGCTTTACCGGGACAGTGAACTATGGCTACACCTTC
V gene: TRBV5-1
clone size: NA
D gene: TRBD1
J gene: TRBJ1-2

CDR3 protein: CASSPNLSGSYTQYF
CDR3 DNA: TGTGCCAGCAGTCCGAACCTAAGCGGGAGTTATACGCAGTATTTT
V gene: TRBV28
clone size: NA
D gene: TRBD2
J gene: TRBJ2-3

CDR3 protein: CASGPQGASYNEQFF
CDR3 DNA: TGTGCCAGCGGTCCGCAGGGGGCGTCCTACAATGAGCAGTTCTTC
V gene: TRBV7-2
clone size: NA
D gene: TRBD1
J gene: TRBJ2-1

CDR3 protein: CASSWGGASSGANVLTF
CDR3 DNA: TGCGCCAGCAGCTGGGGAGGAGCTTCCTCTGGGGCCAACGTCCTGACTTTC
V gene: TRBV5-1
clone size: NA
D gene: NA
J gene: TRBJ2-6

CDR3 protein: CASRRREVWTDTQYF
CDR3 DNA: TGTGCCAGCAGGCGTCGGGAGGTGTGGACAGATACGCAGTATTTT
V gene: TRBV7-3
clone size: NA
D gene: TRBD2
J gene: TRBJ2-3

CDR3 protein: CASSPGTGVGYTF
CDR3 DNA: TGTGCCAGCAGTCCCGGGACAGGGGTCGGCTACACCTTC
V gene: TRBV6-6
clone size: NA
D gene: TRBD1
J gene: TRBJ1-2

CDR3 protein: CASSPRGESSPLHF
CDR3 DNA: TGTGCCAGCAGTCCCAGGGGGGAAAGTTCACCCCTCCACTTT
V gene: TRBV6-6
clone size: NA
D gene: TRBD1
J gene: TRBJ1-6

CDR3 protein: CASTRTGVNTEAFF
CDR3 DNA: TGTGCCAGCACCCGGACAGGGGTTAACACTGAAGCTTTCTTT
V gene: TRBV2
clone size: NA
D gene: TRBD1
J gene: TRBJ1-1

CDR3 protein: CATSDEYENQPQHF
CDR3 DNA: TGTGCCACCAGTGATGAGTATGAAAATCAGCCCCAGCATTTT
V gene: TRBV24-1
clone size: NA
D gene: NA
J gene: TRBJ1-5

CDR3 protein: CASSPRTVGELFF
CDR3 DNA: TGTGCCAGCAGCCCGAGGACTGTCGGGGAGCTGTTTTTT
V gene: TRBV3-1/TRBV3-2
clone size: few
D gene: NA
J gene: TRBJ2-2

CDR3 protein: CASSPGQQETQYF
CDR3 DNA: TGTGCCAGCAGCCCCGGACAGCAAGAGACCCAGTACTTC
V gene: TRBV5-4
clone size: NA
D gene: NA
J gene: TRBJ2-5

CDR3 protein: CASSLAGGQVRYEQYF
CDR3 DNA: TGCGCCAGCAGCTTGGCCGGGGGACAGGTACGCTACGAGCAGTACTTC
V gene: TRBV5-1
clone size: few
D gene: TRBD1
J gene: TRBJ2-7

CDR3 protein: CASRPQGNLNTIYF
CDR3 DNA: TGTGCCAGTAGGCCCCAGGGTAATTTGAACACCATATATTTT
V gene: TRBV19
clone size: NA
D gene: NA
J gene: TRBJ1-3

CDR3 protein: CASSSGQRLAKNIQYF
CDR3 DNA: TGTGCCAGCAGTTCAGGACAGCGCTTAGCCAAAAACATTCAGTACTTC
V gene: TRBV28
clone size: NA
D gene: NA
J gene: TRBJ2-4

CDR3 protein: CASSGGQREKLFF
CDR3 DNA: TGTGCCAGCAGCGGGGGACAACGGGAAAAACTGTTTTTT
V gene: TRBV9
clone size: NA
D gene: NA
J gene: TRBJ1-4

CDR3 protein: CASSPSGGMRTEAFF
CDR3 DNA: TGTGCCAGCTCACCGAGCGGGGGGATGAGGACTGAAGCTTTCTTT
V gene: TRBV18
clone size: once
D gene: NA
J gene: TRBJ1-1

CDR3 protein: CASSFEGGYTF
CDR3 DNA: TGTGCCAGCAGCTTCGAGGGTGGCTACACCTTC
V gene: TRBV5-6
clone size: NA
D gene: NA
J gene: TRBJ1-2

CDR3 protein: CASSQAPSGGSNVLTF
CDR3 DNA: TGTGCCAGCAGCCAAGCCCCTAGCGGGGGGTCCAACGTCCTGACTTTC
V gene: TRBV3-1/TRBV3-2
clone size: NA
D gene: TRBD2
J gene: TRBJ2-6

CDR3 protein: CAWAFGAGVIDTQYF
CDR3 DNA: TGTGCCTGGGCGTTTGGTGCAGGGGTAATTGATACGCAGTATTTT
V gene: TRBV30
clone size: few
D gene: NA
J gene: TRBJ2-3

CDR3 protein: CASSPITGGETGNQPQHF
CDR3 DNA: TGTGCCAGCAGCCCCATCACGGGGGGCGAGACCGGCAATCAGCCCCAGCATTTT
V gene: TRBV2
clone size: NA
D gene: NA
J gene: TRBJ1-5

CDR3 protein: CASTRGSANYGYTF
CDR3 DNA: TGTGCCAGCACCCGCGGGTCCGCTAACTATGGCTACACCTTC
V gene: TRBV6-5
clone size: NA
D gene: NA
J gene: TRBJ1-2

CDR3 protein: CASLFTGVQFF
CDR3 DNA: TGTGCCAGCCTCTTTACGGGGGTACAGTTCTTC
V gene: TRBV7-9
clone size: NA
D gene: NA
J gene: TRBJ2-1

CDR3 protein: CASSWDRGGGYTF
CDR3 DNA: TGCGCCAGCAGCTGGGACAGGGGAGGAGGCTACACCTTC
V gene: TRBV5-1
clone size: NA
D gene: TRBD1
J gene: TRBJ1-2

CDR3 protein: CASRKTGTANTGELFF
CDR3 DNA: TGTGCCAGCAGGAAGACCGGGACAGCGAACACCGGGGAGCTGTTTTTT
V gene: TRBV7-6
clone size: NA
D gene: TRBD1
J gene: TRBJ2-2

CDR3 protein: CASSRSEGGNTIYF
CDR3 DNA: TGTGCCAGCAGCCGCTCGGAGGGTGGAAACACCATATATTTT
V gene: TRBV3-1/TRBV3-2
clone size: NA
D gene: NA
J gene: TRBJ1-3

CDR3 protein: CASSRGNAGPGGLGYTF
CDR3 DNA: TGTGCCAGCAGCCGAGGTAATGCCGGGCCCGGGGGGCTTGGCTACACCTTC
V gene: TRBV7-6
clone size: NA
D gene: NA
J gene: TRBJ1-2

CDR3 protein: CASSPGGSYGYTF
CDR3 DNA: TGTGCCAGCTCACCCGGAGGGTCCTATGGCTACACCTTC
V gene: TRBV18
clone size: NA
D gene: NA
J gene: TRBJ1-2

CDR3 protein: CASSESLLAGETNTGELFF
CDR3 DNA: TGCGCCAGCAGTGAGTCGTTACTAGCGGGGGAAACGAACACCGGGGAGCTGTTTTTT
V gene: TRBV10-1
clone size: few
D gene: TRBD2
J gene: TRBJ2-2

CDR3 protein: CASSLGLAGEETQYF
CDR3 DNA: TGTGCCAGCAGCTTGGGACTAGCGGGGGAAGAGACCCAGTACTTC
V gene: TRBV5-4
clone size: NA
D gene: TRBD2
J gene: TRBJ2-5

CDR3 protein: CASSLSLAATDTQYF
CDR3 DNA: TGTGCCAGCAGCTTGTCACTAGCGGCCACAGATACGCAGTATTTT
V gene: TRBV5-6
clone size: NA
D gene: TRBD2
J gene: TRBJ2-3

CDR3 protein: CSVTDSFFYEQYF
CDR3 DNA: TGCAGCGTTACGGACAGCTTTTTCTACGAGCAGTACTTC
V gene: TRBV29-1
clone size: NA
D gene: NA
J gene: TRBJ2-7

CDR3 protein: CASSQGEGDYYGYTF
CDR3 DNA: TGTGCCAGCAGCCAAGGGGAGGGGGACTACTATGGCTACACCTTC
V gene: TRBV4-2
clone size: NA
D gene: NA
J gene: TRBJ1-2

CDR3 protein: CASSSTSGRDTQYF
CDR3 DNA: TGTGCCAGCTCATCGACTAGCGGGAGAGATACGCAGTATTTT
V gene: TRBV18
clone size: NA
D gene: TRBD2
J gene: TRBJ2-3